The entry below gives a single TCR beta chain sequence along with its context. The data are from a study of shared clonotypes between healthy human individuals. Donation came from healthy HIV-negative adults that had no recent acute infections or vaccinations. All of the donors resided in Nashville, Tennessee, and each was a Caucasian adult. CD4+ cells underwent separation, giving CD45RA+ naive and CD45RA-negative memory subsets. Each subset's genomic DNA was split evenly across several immunoSEQ plates. TCRdb keeps only in-frame clones here, not all; method: immunoSEQ multiplex PCR. The table includes millions of clones, roughly nine tenths detected once. The V gene lost 10 bases and the J gene lost 0 bases, with 16 bases spanning the gap. There are 14 residues in the CDR3. From germline, CDR1 is MNHNS and CDR2 SASEGT.

The specimen sequenced was naive CD4+ T cells sorted from blood. Subset in this sample: CD45RA+ positively selected. The chain has TRBV6-1 and TRBJ2-7; no clear D. The TCR was taken from a man between 18 and 35 years old in good health. CDR3 in amino acids: CATRKVLSSYEQYF. The CDR3 DNA reads as TGTGCCACCCGTAAGGTCCTGAGCTCCTACGAGCAGTACTTC.